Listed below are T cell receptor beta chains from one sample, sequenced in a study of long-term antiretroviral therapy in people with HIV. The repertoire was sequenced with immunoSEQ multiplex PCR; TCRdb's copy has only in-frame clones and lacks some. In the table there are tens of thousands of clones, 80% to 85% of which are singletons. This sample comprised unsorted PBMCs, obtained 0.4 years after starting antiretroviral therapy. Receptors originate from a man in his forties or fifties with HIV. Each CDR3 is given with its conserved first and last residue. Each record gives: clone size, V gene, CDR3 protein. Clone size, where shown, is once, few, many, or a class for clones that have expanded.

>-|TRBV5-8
CASSLVGQATDTQYF
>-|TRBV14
CASSPRPFSLSGNTIYF
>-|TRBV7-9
CASSLSSLGPGKGNTIYF
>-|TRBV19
CASSIGSGSLYEQYF
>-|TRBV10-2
CASSAGGEQYF
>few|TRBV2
CASSERTGSQPQHF
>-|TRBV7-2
CASSLGRPGISPLHF
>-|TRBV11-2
CASSLDQETQYF
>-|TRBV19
CASSIVQGGTEAFF
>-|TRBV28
CASSGTVAHNEQFF
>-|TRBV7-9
CASSLDPPLHEQYF
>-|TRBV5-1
CASSLEGNTGELFF
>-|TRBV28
CASSFGGGYQETQYF
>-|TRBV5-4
CASSFYGSNQPQHF
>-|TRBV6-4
CVRPLQSSYEQYF
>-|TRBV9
CASSVGGARETQYF
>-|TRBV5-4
CASSRLGGGPTDTQYF
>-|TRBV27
CASSPLQGGTEAFF
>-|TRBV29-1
CSVSRGRETQYF
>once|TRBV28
CASSLMRGSGAHDYEQYF